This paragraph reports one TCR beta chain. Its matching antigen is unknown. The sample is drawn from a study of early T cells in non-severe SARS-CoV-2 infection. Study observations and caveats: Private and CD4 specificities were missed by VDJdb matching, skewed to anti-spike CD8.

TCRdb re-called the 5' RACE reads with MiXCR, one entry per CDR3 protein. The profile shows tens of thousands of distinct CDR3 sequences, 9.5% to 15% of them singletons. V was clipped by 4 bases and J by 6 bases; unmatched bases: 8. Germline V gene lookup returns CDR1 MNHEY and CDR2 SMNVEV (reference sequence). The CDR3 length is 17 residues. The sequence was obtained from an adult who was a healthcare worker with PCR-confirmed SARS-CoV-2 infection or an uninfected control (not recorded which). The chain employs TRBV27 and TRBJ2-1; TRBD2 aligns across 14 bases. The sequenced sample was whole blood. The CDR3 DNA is TGTGCCAGCAGTTCATGGACTAGCGGGAGGTTGTTCAATGAGCAGTTCTTC. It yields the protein CASSSWTSGRLFNEQFF.